This T cell receptor beta chain was documented in a study of graft-versus-host responses after intestinal transplantation. J lost 7 bases, V lost 5 bases, and 4 bases had no gene match. The CDR3 is made up of 13 amino acids. The germline gives CDR1 SGHVS, CDR2 FQNEAQ. Clones were read by immunoSEQ multiplex PCR, and TCRdb kept only the in-frame ones, dropping some. Here the sample spans around 110,000 clones, approximately 90% being singletons. This clone was detected only once. Its cognate antigen is unknown. Study results and limitations: HvG clone declines early post-transplant were associated with peak circulating GvH levels.

V is TRBV7-8 and J is TRBJ1-4, with TRBD1 matching over 7 bases. This clonotype was sampled from a human donor who received an intestinal transplant. Here the sequenced sample was unstimulated CD4+ T cells sorted from spleen or lymph node cells, taken before intestinal transplant. CDR3 coding DNA: TGTGCCAGCAGCAGAGGACAGGTTGAAAAACTGTTTTTT. Encoded protein: CASSRGQVEKLFF.